Reported below is one T cell receptor beta chain. As defined, naive CD8 cells were CD45RO-negative and positively selected for CCR7, with terminally differentiated effector memory CD45RA+ cells excluded. This sample was taken from a study of shared clonotypes between healthy human individuals. Using immunoSEQ multiplex PCR, the repertoire was profiled, and TCRdb retains in-frame clones only, with some absent. The sample includes about 1,900,000 clones, approximately 94% of them seen just once. This clonotype was obtained from a man younger than 35 in good health. The sequencing sample was made of naive CD8+ T cells sorted from blood.

The CDR3 reads CASSPLRGGFGDTQYF. The CDR3 DNA reads as TGTGCCAGCAGCCCCCTGCGGGGGGGCTTTGGAGATACGCAGTATTTT. The V and J genes are TRBV14 and TRBJ2-3; the match to TRBD2 covers 9 bases. The CDR3 sequence is 16 residues long. Looked up from germline, CDR1 is SGHDN and CDR2 is FVKESK. V lost 4 bases and J lost 5; bases outside the gene matches: 10.